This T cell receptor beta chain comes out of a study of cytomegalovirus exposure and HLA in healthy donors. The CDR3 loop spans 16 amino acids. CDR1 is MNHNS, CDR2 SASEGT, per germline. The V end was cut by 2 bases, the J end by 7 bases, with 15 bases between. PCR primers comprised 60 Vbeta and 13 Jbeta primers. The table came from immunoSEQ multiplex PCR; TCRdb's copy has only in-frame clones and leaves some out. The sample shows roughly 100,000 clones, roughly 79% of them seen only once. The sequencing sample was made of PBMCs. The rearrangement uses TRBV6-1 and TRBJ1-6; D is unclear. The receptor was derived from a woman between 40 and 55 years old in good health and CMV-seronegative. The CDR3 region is CASSELASARNSPLHF. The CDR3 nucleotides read TGTGCCAGCAGTGAACTGGCCTCCGCCCGCAATTCACCCCTCCACTTT.